The entry below describes one TCR beta chain. Its antigen is unidentified. CDR1 and CDR2 (germline): SGHVS, FNYEAQ. With V trimmed by 5 bases and J by 4 bases, 16 bases remained unmatched. There are 19 residues in the CDR3. This entry is derived from a study of cytomegalovirus exposure and HLA in healthy donors. Study in general: In an early release, HLA-typed donors contributed approximately 82 million unique TCR sequences. Among over 350 genotyped donors, approximately 80% fell in the Caucasian-associated ancestry cluster.

Study-level results: It was confirmed in vitro that three of the CMV-associated chains were specific for CMV antigens. According to a later analysis, donors in an Asian-associated ancestry cluster reportedly had fewer N-insertions than the 666-donor mean.

Primers for the PCR totalled 60 Vbeta and 13 Jbeta. This table comes from immunoSEQ multiplex PCR, and its TCRdb copy is limited to in-frame clones, with some not included. The table lists around 190,000 clones, around 80% of them singletons, with about 1.3% in the top ten. The sequenced material came from PBMCs. The rearrangement links TRBV7-6 to TRBJ2-1, with 11 bases identical to TRBD2. The TCR comes from a girl aged 2 to 10 in good health and CMV-seropositive. The CDR3 sequence: CASSRLAGQRGTQYNEQFF. DNA for the CDR3: TGTGCCAGCAGCCGACTAGCGGGGCAGCGGGGCACACAATACAATGAGCAGTTCTTC.